This TCR beta chain was profiled in a study of T-cell reconstitution after alpha-beta-depleted transplantation in children. Study outcomes and limitations: Recipient T cells and thymic progenitors that survived gave rise to the high TCRbeta diversity observed at day 60 in some patients. Among T cells one year after transplant, newly produced cells accounted for most counts and diversity.

The count of this clonotype is one. Its target is unknown. CDR1 is SQVTM, CDR2 ANQGSEA, per germline. Trimming stripped 4 bases from V and 7 bases from J, with 13 bases between. There are 12 residues in the CDR3. Unique molecular identifiers featured in how the TCRbeta library was prepared. TCRdb re-called the PCR reads through MiXCR, storing one row per CDR3 protein. This repertoire shows about 210,000 distinct CDR3 sequences, under 20% found once; its top ten account for about 39%. This sequence was found in a male patient under 10 years old who had a stem cell transplant for acute lymphoblastic leukemia, so the T cells may come from the graft donor. The sequences come from PBMCs, mostly from graft donor cells, collected 360 days after TCRalphabeta/CD19-depleted stem cell transplant. V and J are TRBV29-1 and TRBJ2-5; maybe TRBD2 (6 bases). The CDR3: CSVVLAGPTQYF. CDR3 sequence (DNA): TGCAGCGTTGTACTTGCGGGGCCGACCCAGTACTTC.